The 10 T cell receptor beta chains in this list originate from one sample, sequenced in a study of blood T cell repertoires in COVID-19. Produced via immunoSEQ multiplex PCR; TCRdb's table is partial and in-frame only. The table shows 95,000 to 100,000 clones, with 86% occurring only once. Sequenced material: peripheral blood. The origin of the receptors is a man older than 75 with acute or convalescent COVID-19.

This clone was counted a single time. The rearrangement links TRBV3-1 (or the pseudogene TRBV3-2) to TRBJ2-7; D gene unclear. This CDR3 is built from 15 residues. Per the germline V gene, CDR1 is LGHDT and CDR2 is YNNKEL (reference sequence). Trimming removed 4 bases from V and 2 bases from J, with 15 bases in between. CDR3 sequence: CASSPGPTPTYEQYF. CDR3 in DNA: TGTGCCAGCAGCCCGGGTCCCACGCCCACCTACGAGCAGTACTTC.

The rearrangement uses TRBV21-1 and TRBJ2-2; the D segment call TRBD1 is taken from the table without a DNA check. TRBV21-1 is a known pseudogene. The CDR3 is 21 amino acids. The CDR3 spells CASSKLKAPRSTRVNTGELFF. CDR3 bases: TGTGCCAGCAGCAAATTGAAAGCTCCCCGGTCAACCAGGGTGAACACCGGGGAGCTGTTTTTT.

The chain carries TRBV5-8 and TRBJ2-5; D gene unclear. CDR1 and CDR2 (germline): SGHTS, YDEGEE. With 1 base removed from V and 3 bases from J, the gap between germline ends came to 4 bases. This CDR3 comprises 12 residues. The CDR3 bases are TGTGCCAGCAGCTTGACGGAAGAGACCCAGTACTTC. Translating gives CASSLTEETQYF.

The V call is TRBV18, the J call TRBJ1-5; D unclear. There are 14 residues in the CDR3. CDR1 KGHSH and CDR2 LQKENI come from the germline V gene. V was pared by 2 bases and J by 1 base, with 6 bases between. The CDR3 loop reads CASSPGGSNQPQHF. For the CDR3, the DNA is TGTGCCAGCTCACCAGGAGGAAGCAATCAGCCCCAGCATTTT.

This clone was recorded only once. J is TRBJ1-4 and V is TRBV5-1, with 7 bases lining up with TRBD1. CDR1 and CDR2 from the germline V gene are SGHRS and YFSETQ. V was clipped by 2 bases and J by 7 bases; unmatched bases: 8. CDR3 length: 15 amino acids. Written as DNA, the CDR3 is TGCGCCAGCAGCTTCTCGCCAGGGGGACCTGAAAAACTGTTTTTT. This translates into CASSFSPGGPEKLFF.

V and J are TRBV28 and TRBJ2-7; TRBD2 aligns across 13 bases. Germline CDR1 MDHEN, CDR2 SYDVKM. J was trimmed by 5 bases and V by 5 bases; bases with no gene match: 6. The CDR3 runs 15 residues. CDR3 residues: CASSTRTSGSDEQYF. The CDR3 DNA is TGTGCCAGCAGTACGAGGACTAGCGGGAGTGACGAGCAGTACTTC.

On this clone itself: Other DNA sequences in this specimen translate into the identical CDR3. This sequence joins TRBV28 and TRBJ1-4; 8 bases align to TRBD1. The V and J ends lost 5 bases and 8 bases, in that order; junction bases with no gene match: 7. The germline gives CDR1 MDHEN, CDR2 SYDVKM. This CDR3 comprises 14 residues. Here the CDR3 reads CASSQTGGGEKLFF. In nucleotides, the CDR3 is TGTGCCAGCAGTCAAACAGGGGGGGGAGAAAAACTGTTTTTT.

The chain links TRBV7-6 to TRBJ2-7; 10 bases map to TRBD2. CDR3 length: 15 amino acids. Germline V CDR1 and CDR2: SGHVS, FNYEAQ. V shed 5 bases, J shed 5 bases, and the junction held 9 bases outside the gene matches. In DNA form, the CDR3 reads TGTGCCAGCAGCCAAATGAGCGGGAGGGTTGACGAGCAGTACTTC. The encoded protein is CASSQMSGRVDEQYF.

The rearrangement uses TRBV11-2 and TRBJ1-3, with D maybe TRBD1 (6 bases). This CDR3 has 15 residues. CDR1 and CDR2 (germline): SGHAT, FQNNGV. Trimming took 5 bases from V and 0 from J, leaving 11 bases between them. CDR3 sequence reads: CASSRGQSSGNTIYF. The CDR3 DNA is TGTGCCAGCAGCCGCGGACAGAGCTCTGGAAACACCATATATTTT.

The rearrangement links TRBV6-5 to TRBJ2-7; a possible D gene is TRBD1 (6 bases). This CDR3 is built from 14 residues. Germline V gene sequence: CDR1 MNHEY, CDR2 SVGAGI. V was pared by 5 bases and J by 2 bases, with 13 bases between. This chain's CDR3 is CASSPLDRPYEQYF. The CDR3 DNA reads TGTGCCAGCAGTCCTCTAGACAGGCCCTACGAGCAGTACTTC.